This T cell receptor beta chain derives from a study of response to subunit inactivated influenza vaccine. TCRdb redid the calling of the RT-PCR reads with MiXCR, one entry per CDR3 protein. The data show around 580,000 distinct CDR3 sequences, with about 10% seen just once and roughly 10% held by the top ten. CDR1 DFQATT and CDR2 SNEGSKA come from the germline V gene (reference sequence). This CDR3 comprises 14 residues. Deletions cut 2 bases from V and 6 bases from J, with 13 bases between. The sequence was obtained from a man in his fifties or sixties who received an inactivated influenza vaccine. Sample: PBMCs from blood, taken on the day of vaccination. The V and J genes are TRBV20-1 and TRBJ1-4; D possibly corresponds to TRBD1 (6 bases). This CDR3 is CSARRGGRDEKLFF. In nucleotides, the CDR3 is TGCAGTGCTAGACGTGGGGGGCGCGATGAAAAACTGTTTTTT.